The rows below give T cell receptor beta chains drawn from one sample of a study of blood T cell repertoires in COVID-19. Generated by immunoSEQ multiplex PCR, the TCRdb table keeps only in-frame clones and is missing some. The sample carries some 120,000 clones, around four fifths recorded once. Sequencing used peripheral blood. The receptor set was obtained from an elderly man with active or convalescent COVID-19. CDR3s include the opening cysteine and the closing phenylalanine or tryptophan. The order of the fields is D gene, V gene, CDR3 protein. A D gene is named only where the DNA matches it firmly.

.,TRBV7-9,CASSLGLPGEKLFF
.,TRBV29-1,CSVEDSNYGYTF
.,TRBV10-3,CAISLDPAGGYTF
.,TRBV21-1,CASSSRTGANTGELFF
.,TRBV9,CASSVVGGPYQETQYF
.,TRBV7-9,CASSPRATVAEAFF
TRBD2,TRBV5-4,CASSLGLAGTGELFF
TRBD1,TRBV14,CASSQEQGARNSPLHF
.,TRBV3-1/TRBV3-2,CASSVAANSPLHF
TRBD1,TRBV6-6,CASSYSPGGATQYF
.,TRBV21-1,CASSKHVDRTVFGYTF
.,TRBV19,CASNDRNRAGPGIQYF
.,TRBV7-2,CASSLAAVEETQYF
.,TRBV10-3,CAISEVGITNEKLFF
TRBD1,TRBV7-3,CASSPSDRGNSPLHF
.,TRBV6-5,CASRDYADTQYF
.,TRBV10-3,CAISESAANQPQHF
.,TRBV24-1,CATSDPQAGSTDTQYF
TRBD2,TRBV24-1,CATSERAGDVYNEQFF
TRBD1,TRBV19,CASKITGGNSPLHF
.,TRBV5-1,CASKAGFMNTEAFF
TRBD1,TRBV12-3/TRBV12-4,CASSRGQGDGYTF
.,TRBV3-1/TRBV3-2,CASSQAGVYQETQYF
TRBD2,TRBV7-2,CASSLAGALTDTQYF
.,TRBV23-1,CASSQPTTDYGYTF
.,TRBV27,CASRGTGRDEQYF